Shown below are 24 T cell receptor beta chains from a single sample sequenced in a study of T cell clones after liver transplantation. This table comes from immunoSEQ multiplex PCR, and its TCRdb copy is limited to in-frame clones, with some not included. There are 9,200 or so clones in the sample; approximately 80% occur only once, and roughly 52% lies in the top ten. Sequences were derived from CD8+ T cells from blood, sampled at the 22-month timepoint. The source of these receptors is a human patient who received a liver transplant. The T cells may partly be graft donor cells.

The chain links TRBV28 to TRBJ1-5; perhaps TRBD1 as D (6 bases). V gave up 8 bases and J gave up 0 bases, with 11 bases separating them. CDR3 length: 14 residues. Germline V gene sequence: CDR1 MDHEN, CDR2 SYDVKM. The CDR3: CASRDTYSNQPQHF. For the CDR3, the DNA is TGTGCCAGCCGGGACACATATAGCAATCAGCCCCAGCATTTT.

This chain links TRBV19 with TRBJ2-7; D remains unclear. The CDR3 has 13 residues. Trimming removed 5 bases at V and 0 bases at J, with 8 bases between. Looked up from germline, CDR1 is LNHDA and CDR2 is SQIVND (reference sequence). The CDR3: CASSPTDSYEQYF. The CDR3 nucleotides are TGTGCCAGTAGTCCGACGGACTCCTACGAGCAGTACTTC.

This clone turned up a few times. The rearrangement uses TRBV6-5 and TRBJ2-7; D uncertain. There are 11 residues in the CDR3. From germline, CDR1 is MNHEY and CDR2 SVGAGI. V was cut by 0 bases and J by 7 bases, with 4 bases left in between. In DNA form, the CDR3 reads TGTGCCAGCAGTTACTCAGGGGAGCAGTACTTC. Protein: CASSYSGEQYF.

This chain links TRBV6-1 with TRBJ2-3; maybe TRBD2 (6 bases). There are 14 residues in the CDR3. Germline loops: CDR1 MNHNS, CDR2 SASEGT. The V end lost 8 bases, the J end lost 0 bases, and 12 bases lay between the germline ends. CDR3 loop: CASWDLPSTDTQYF. The CDR3 region has the DNA TGTGCCAGCTGGGACTTACCCAGCACAGATACGCAGTATTTT.

This clone was seen a single time. The J gene is TRBJ1-2, the V gene TRBV6-5, with 8 positions matching TRBD1. Per the germline V gene, CDR1 is MNHEY and CDR2 is SVGAGI. V lost 7 bases and J lost 5; bases outside the gene matches: 12. The CDR3 extends over 15 amino acids. The CDR3 DNA follows: TGTGCCAGCACCCACGCAGGGGGCGAACATTATGGCTACACCTTC. As protein: CASTHAGGEHYGYTF.

This clone was picked up a small number of times. The V gene is TRBV28, the J gene TRBJ2-5; weak D call: TRBD2 (5 bases). V gave up 5 bases and J gave up 2 bases, with 9 bases separating them. The CDR3 contains 13 residues. CDR1 and CDR2 (germline): MDHEN, SYDVKM. CDR3 in amino acids: CASSPRTQETQYF. CDR3 DNA: TGTGCCAGCAGTCCCCGGACTCAAGAGACCCAGTACTTC.

The rearrangement joins TRBV2 to TRBJ2-2, with 11 positions matching TRBD2. V shed 3 bases, J shed 0 bases, and the junction held 0 bases outside the gene matches. The CDR3 extends over 16 amino acids. CDR1 is SNHLY and CDR2 is FYNNEI in the germline V gene. The CDR3 loop reads CASSEGLAANTGELFF. CDR3 sequence (DNA): TGTGCCAGCAGTGAGGGACTAGCGGCGAACACCGGGGAGCTGTTTTTT. The full variable domain, completed using reference TRBV2 and TRBJ2-2, is EPEVTQTPSHQVTQMGQEVILRCVPISNHLYFYWYRQILGQKVEFLVSFYNNEISEKSEIFDDQFSVERPDGSNFTLKIRSTKLEDSAMYFCASSEGLAANTGELFFGEGSRLTVL.

The chain joins TRBV27 to TRBJ1-3, with D unclear. The CDR3 spans 15 residues. Germline V gene sequence: CDR1 MNHEY, CDR2 SMNVEV (reference sequence). V lost 6 bases and J lost 0, with 12 bases in between. CDR3 sequence: CASRLDGNSGNTIYF. CDR3 nucleotides: TGTGCCAGCAGACTGGACGGGAACTCTGGAAACACCATATATTTT.

J is TRBJ1-1 and V is TRBV2; D remains ambiguous. Per germline, CDR1 SNHLY and CDR2 FYNNEI. This CDR3 contains 17 residues. Trimming pared 4 bases from V and 0 bases from J, leaving 18 bases between. The CDR3 is CASSGVSGASMNTEAFF. In nucleotides, the CDR3 is TGTGCCAGCAGTGGGGTTTCAGGCGCTTCAATGAACACTGAAGCTTTCTTT.

The genes are TRBV2 and TRBJ2-3; 8 bases line up with TRBD2. The junction had 2 bases not matched to a gene; V was cut back by 2 bases and J by 4 bases. Germline assignment: CDR1 SNHLY and CDR2 FYNNEI. This CDR3 is built from 14 residues. CDR3 sequence: CASSELAGADTQYF. CDR3 sequence (DNA): TGTGCCAGCAGTGAACTAGCGGGCGCAGATACGCAGTATTTT.

The chain combines TRBV11-2 with TRBJ1-2, with no clear D. The length of the CDR3 is 15 residues. CDR1 is SGHAT and CDR2 is FQNNGV in the germline V gene. V was shortened by 3 bases and J by 4 bases, with 15 bases between the two germline ends. The CDR3 coding sequence is TGTGCCAGCAGCTTGGGAGTGCCCGACCCCTATGGCTACACCTTC. Translating gives CASSLGVPDPYGYTF.

This rearrangement joins TRBV9 to TRBJ1-5; the match to TRBD1 covers 7 bases. Losses at the gene ends were 3 bases for V and 0 bases for J; bases not matched to a gene: 18. Germline V CDR1 and CDR2: SGDLS, YYNGEE. The CDR3 loop spans 20 amino acids. The CDR3 region is CASSASDRDPYPYSNQPQHF. In DNA form, the CDR3 reads TGTGCCAGCAGCGCCTCCGACAGGGACCCGTACCCTTATAGCAATCAGCCCCAGCATTTT.

The rearrangement joins TRBV27 to TRBJ1-5; TRBD1 might be the D (6 bases). Germline V lookup: CDR1 MNHEY, CDR2 SMNVEV (reference sequence). V was trimmed by 1 base and J by 2 bases, leaving 15 bases between them. The CDR3 extends over 17 amino acids. CDR3 in amino acids: CASSLLGTGYGNQPQHF. Here the CDR3 DNA reads TGTGCCAGCAGTTTATTAGGTACAGGGTATGGCAATCAGCCCCAGCATTTT.

The rearrangement links TRBV10-3 to TRBJ2-7; 7 bases align to TRBD1. Germline lookup yields CDR1 ENHRY and CDR2 SYGVKD. Trimming removed 10 bases from V and 5 bases from J; junction bases left unmatched: 8. The CDR3 contains 12 residues. In DNA, the CDR3 is TGTGCCACCGACCCGACAGGGAACGAGCAGTACTTC. Its translation: CATDPTGNEQYF.

The rearrangement links TRBV6-1 to TRBJ1-1; D is unclear. Deletions cut 6 bases from V and 2 bases from J, with 4 bases between. Germline V lookup: CDR1 MNHNS, CDR2 SASEGT. CDR3 length equals 11 residues. The CDR3 sequence: CASRPNTEAFF. The CDR3 region has the DNA TGTGCCAGCAGACCTAACACTGAAGCTTTCTTT.

The chain has TRBV30 and TRBJ2-7; D is possibly TRBD1 (5 bases). The germline CDR1 and CDR2 sequences are GTSNPN and SVGIG (reference sequence). Trimming cost V 4 bases and J 4 bases, with 14 bases left between them. This CDR3 comprises 13 residues. In DNA, the CDR3 is TGTGCCTGGAAGGCAGGGAACCTTTACGAGCAGTACTTC. It codes for CAWKAGNLYEQYF.

This chain uses TRBV2 with TRBJ2-1; D may be TRBD2 (6 bases). CDR3 size: 12 residues. Trimming took off 6 bases at V and 7 bases at J, with 10 bases between the two ends. Per the germline V gene, CDR1 is SNHLY and CDR2 is FYNNEI. As DNA, the CDR3 is TGTGCCAGCAGGGGGGGATCTAATGAGCAGTTCTTC. It codes for CASRGGSNEQFF.

Judged by abundance, this clone is medium-sized (0.01 to 0.1%). The V and J genes are TRBV2 and TRBJ2-7; either TRBD1 or TRBD2 may fit D (5 bases each). The CDR3 runs 15 residues. CDR1 SNHLY and CDR2 FYNNEI come from the germline V gene. The V gene lost 6 bases and the J gene lost 0 bases, with 15 bases spanning the gap. The CDR3 DNA follows: TGTGCCAGCAGCGGGACCGGGACGTACTCCTACGAGCAGTACTTC. It is translated as CASSGTGTYSYEQYF.

As DNA, the CDR3 is TGTGCCAGCAGTGCTGCCCTCACAGATACGCAGTATTTT. Its translation: CASSAALTDTQYF. This rearrangement joins TRBV6-4 to TRBJ2-3; unclear D gene. Germline values: CDR1 MRHNA, CDR2 SNTAGT. The CDR3 consists of 13 residues. V lost 4 bases, J lost 2 bases, and 7 bases lay in between.

V gene TRBV5-4 combines with J gene TRBJ2-7, with 12 positions matching TRBD1. The CDR3 totals 13 residues. CDR1 and CDR2 (germline): SGHNT, YYREEE (reference sequence). Trimming cost V 4 bases and J 7 bases; bases outside gene matches: 3. The CDR3 DNA reads as TGTGCCAGCAGCGGGGACAGGGGGCGGGAGCAGTACTTC. Amino acids: CASSGDRGREQYF.

V is TRBV27 and J is TRBJ1-3, with D hard to call. The germline V and J ends were trimmed by 4 bases and 3 bases, with 10 bases remaining between them. The CDR3 covers 14 residues. The germline V gene encodes CDR1 MNHEY and CDR2 SMNVEV (reference sequence). DNA of the CDR3: TGTGCCAGCAGTTCTGGAACAGATGGAAACACCATATATTTT. Its translation: CASSSGTDGNTIYF.

This CDR3 reads CASSSQGAEAYGYTF. The CDR3, as DNA: TGTGCCAGCAGCTCACAGGGGGCGGAGGCCTATGGCTACACCTTC. The J gene is TRBJ1-2, the V gene TRBV5-4, with 9 positions matching TRBD1. Germline V gene sequence: CDR1 SGHNT, CDR2 YYREEE (reference sequence). The V segment lost 3 bases and the J segment 4 bases; nucleotides outside the gene matches: 7. This CDR3 spans 15 amino acids.

V and J are TRBV5-6 and TRBJ2-2; D may be TRBD1 (5 bases). Germline CDR1 reads SGHDT; CDR2 reads YYEEEE. V lost 4 bases and J lost 6, with 19 bases in between. This CDR3 is 16 amino acids long. CDR3 DNA sequence: TGTGCCAGCAGCGCTATGGGGCAGGGTCTGTCCGGGGAGCTGTTTTTT. As protein: CASSAMGQGLSGELFF.

This chain links TRBV13 with TRBJ2-7; D perhaps matches TRBD1 (5 bases). The germline gives CDR1 PRHDT, CDR2 FYEKMQ (reference sequence). CDR3 length: 14 amino acids. Trimming stripped 3 bases from V and 4 bases from J, with 13 bases between. In DNA form, the CDR3 reads TGTGCCAGCAGCTTTGAAGGGGCCCCATACGAGCAGTACTTC. Its translation is CASSFEGAPYEQYF. Full variable domain (outside the CDR3, taken from reference TRBV13 and TRBJ2-7): AAGVIQSPRHLIKEKRETATLKCYPIPRHDTVYWYQQGPGQDPQFLISFYEKMQSDKGSIPDRFSAQQFSDYHSELNMSSLELGDSALYFCASSFEGAPYEQYFGPGTRLTVT.